Presented here are 22 T cell receptor beta chains from one specimen sequenced in a study of T cell responses to AZD1222 COVID-19 vaccine. Profiling relied on immunoSEQ multiplex PCR, and the TCRdb table lists in-frame clones only, not all of them. The top ten clones hold less than 1.5% of a sample with about 140,000 clones, 90% to 95% of them seen once. The starting material was peripheral blood, obtained 28 days after the second AZD1222 dose. Receptor source: an adult who received the AZD1222 COVID-19 vaccine.

The chain combines TRBV9 with TRBJ2-1, with 10 nucleotides matching TRBD2. The CDR3 sequence is 20 residues long. Germline V gene lookup returns CDR1 SGDLS and CDR2 YYNGEE. V was clipped by 3 bases and J by 4 bases; unmatched bases: 19. This chain's CDR3 is CASSADGRLAGVSVYNEQFF. As DNA, the CDR3 is TGTGCCAGCAGCGCCGACGGTCGGCTAGCGGGAGTCTCGGTGTACAATGAGCAGTTCTTC.

The chain links TRBV5-1 to TRBJ2-3; possible D gene TRBD1, 6 bases. The CDR3 loop spans 16 amino acids. The V gene's germline CDR1 is SGHRS and CDR2 YFSETQ. V dropped 4 bases and J dropped 5 bases, with 20 bases sitting between them. CDR3 coding DNA: TGCGCCAGCAGCCCCGATGCCAGGGGAGTAGGAGATACGCAGTATTTT. This encodes CASSPDARGVGDTQYF.

The chain uses TRBV5-1 and TRBJ2-3, with TRBD2 identical over 9 bases. Germline loops: CDR1 SGHRS, CDR2 YFSETQ. V was pared by 2 bases and J by 4 bases, with 5 bases of the junction left unmatched. There are 15 residues in the CDR3. The CDR3 DNA follows: TGCGCCAGCAGCTTAGGCGGGGGGGTGCCAGATACGCAGTATTTT. This codes for CASSLGGGVPDTQYF.

The V and J genes are TRBV7-2 and TRBJ2-7, with 7 bases aligning to TRBD1. The germline V gene encodes CDR1 SGHTA and CDR2 FQGNSA. This CDR3 region has 14 residues. Trimming removed 5 bases from V and 6 bases from J; junction bases left unmatched: 10. The CDR3 region has the DNA TGTGCCAGCAGCCCCCAAGGGGGCAGCGGCGAGCAGTACTTC. Translated, it gives CASSPQGGSGEQYF. The full variable domain, its missing parts supplied by reference TRBV7-2 and TRBJ2-7, is GAGVSQSPSNKVTEKGKDVELRCDPISGHTALYWYRQSLGQGLEFLIYFQGNSAPDKSGLPSDRFSAERTGGSVSTLTIQRTQQEDSAVYLCASSPQGGSGEQYFGPGTRLTVT.

This sequence joins TRBV6-5 and TRBJ1-4; D is perhaps TRBD1 (6 bases). The CDR3 spans 14 residues. From germline, CDR1 is MNHEY and CDR2 SVGAGI. The V end was cut by 2 bases, the J end by 8 bases, with 12 bases between. The CDR3 sequence is CASSYVAGAEKLFF. The DNA of the CDR3 is TGTGCCAGCAGTTACGTTGCAGGGGCGGAAAAACTGTTTTTT.

The chain employs TRBV2 and TRBJ1-1; D remains unclear. Looked up from germline, CDR1 is SNHLY and CDR2 is FYNNEI. V was clipped by 8 bases and J by 6 bases, with 10 bases between them. This CDR3 has 11 amino acids. The CDR3 DNA sequence: TGTGCCAGCCGTAGGGTGTCTGAAGCTTTCTTT. Translating it yields CASRRVSEAFF.

The chain employs TRBV4-3 and TRBJ1-1; unclear D gene. There are 16 residues in the CDR3. Germline V CDR1 and CDR2: LGHNA, YSLEER. V dropped 0 bases and J dropped 1 base, with 12 bases sitting between them. This CDR3 is CASSQDLARPNTEAFF. DNA for the CDR3: TGCGCCAGCAGCCAAGATTTGGCCAGACCGAACACTGAAGCTTTCTTT.

This chain connects TRBV9 to TRBJ2-7, with TRBD2 as a possible D gene (5 bases). The CDR3 is made up of 14 amino acids. From germline, CDR1 is SGDLS and CDR2 YYNGEE. V dropped 4 bases and J dropped 3 bases, with 14 bases sitting between them. In DNA form, the CDR3 reads TGTGCCAGCAGCCCCTCCCGGGGTGTCTACGAGCAGTACTTC. Its protein product is CASSPSRGVYEQYF.

This chain joins TRBV5-1 and TRBJ1-3, with a tentative D call TRBD1 (6 bases). Per the germline V gene, CDR1 is SGHRS and CDR2 is YFSETQ. The CDR3 sequence is 15 residues long. The ends were cut back, 4 bases at V and 4 bases at J, with 15 bases in the middle. The CDR3 coding sequence is TGCGCCAGCAGCGAAGAGGAGGGGACAGGAAACACCATATATTTT. Residues: CASSEEEGTGNTIYF.

The chain uses TRBV6-5 and TRBJ1-1; D is unresolved. The CDR3 runs 14 residues. V was cut by 6 bases and J by 1 base, with 12 bases left in between. Germline lookup yields CDR1 MNHEY and CDR2 SVGAGI. CDR3: CASSLERANTEAFF. The CDR3, as DNA: TGTGCCAGCAGCCTAGAGAGGGCGAACACTGAAGCTTTCTTT.

The V gene is TRBV5-1, the J gene TRBJ2-1, with 12 bases matching TRBD2. The germline CDR1 and CDR2 sequences are SGHRS and YFSETQ. Trimming cost V 2 bases and J 5 bases; bases outside gene matches: 2. This CDR3 has 15 amino acids. DNA for the CDR3: TGCGCCAGCAGCTTCGCTAGCGGGAGGGACAATGAGCAGTTCTTC. Its protein product is CASSFASGRDNEQFF. The full variable domain, in which reference TRBV5-1 and TRBJ2-1 provide the parts outside the CDR3, is KAGVTQTPRYLIKTRGQQVTLSCSPISGHRSVSWYQQTPGQGLQFLFEYFSETQRNKGNFPGRFSGRQFSNSRSEMNVSTLELGDSALYLCASSFASGRDNEQFFGPGTRLTVL.

In this sample, this clone turned up once. The chain links TRBV10-2 to TRBJ2-7; D might be TRBD1 or TRBD2, each matching 5 bases. In germline, CDR1 is WSHSY, CDR2 SAAADI. The V and J ends lost 4 bases and 1 base respectively, with 17 bases between them. The CDR3 runs to 16 residues. CDR3 loop: CASSGGTEVISYEQYF. CDR3 coding DNA: TGCGCCAGCAGTGGAGGGACCGAGGTTATATCCTACGAGCAGTACTTC.

The chain employs TRBV5-1 and TRBJ1-1, with D possibly being TRBD1 (5 bases). Germline V CDR1 and CDR2: SGHRS, YFSETQ. This CDR3 contains 15 residues. Trimming pared 3 bases from V and 1 base from J, leaving 13 bases between. In nucleotides, the CDR3 is TGCGCCAGCAGCTGGACCTCGAGGGGGAACACTGAAGCTTTCTTT. It translates to CASSWTSRGNTEAFF.

The chain uses TRBV15 and TRBJ1-1; 9 bases fit TRBD1. This CDR3 is built from 16 residues. Trimming removed 0 bases from V and 4 bases from J; junction bases left unmatched: 6. Per germline, CDR1 LNHNV and CDR2 YYDKDF (reference sequence). CDR3 in amino acids: CATSRDPGTGFTEAFF. DNA for the CDR3: TGTGCCACCAGCAGAGATCCTGGGACAGGGTTCACTGAAGCTTTCTTT.

This clone was counted only a few times. The CDR3 sequence is CASSFRTKEQYF. The CDR3 DNA follows: TGTGCCAGCAGTTTTAGGACGAAGGAGCAGTACTTC. This chain uses TRBV6-5 with TRBJ2-7, with no clear D. The CDR3 runs 12 residues. Germline values: CDR1 MNHEY, CDR2 SVGAGI. V was pared by 4 bases and J by 7 bases, with 11 bases between.

The chain employs TRBV27 and TRBJ1-2; D unclear. The CDR3 extends over 12 amino acids. In germline, CDR1 is MNHEY, CDR2 SMNVEV (reference sequence). Between the trimmed V and J ends, which lost 1 base and 5 bases, there was a span of 5 bases. The CDR3 here is CASSLFGYGYTF. CDR3 DNA: TGTGCCAGCAGTTTATTTGGGTATGGCTACACCTTC.

V and J are TRBV6-5 and TRBJ2-7; D ambiguous. The length of the CDR3 is 13 residues. From germline, CDR1 is MNHEY and CDR2 SVGAGI. The V end was cut by 3 bases, the J end by 1 base, with 7 bases between. In nucleotides, the CDR3 is TGTGCCAGCAGTTATCACCAGTCCTACGAGCAGTACTTC. Translating gives CASSYHQSYEQYF.

This clone was seen just once. The gene calls are TRBV15 and TRBJ1-4, with D possibly matching TRBD1 (5 bases). The germline V gene has CDR1 LNHNV and CDR2 YYDKDF (reference sequence). The V gene lost 4 bases and the J gene lost 3 bases, with 12 bases spanning the gap. The CDR3 runs 15 residues. The CDR3 spells CATSTRTRANEKLFF. The DNA of the CDR3 is TGTGCCACCAGCACGAGGACACGAGCTAATGAAAAACTGTTTTTT.

CDR3 loop: CASSPGGGETQYF. The CDR3 DNA is TGTGCCAGCAGCCCTGGGGGGGGCGAGACCCAGTACTTC. The V and J genes are TRBV11-3 and TRBJ2-5; tentatively, D is TRBD2 (7 bases). The CDR3 spans 13 residues. Trimming took 5 bases from V and 5 from J, leaving 12 bases between them. Germline V gene sequence: CDR1 SGHNT, CDR2 YENEEA.

CDR3 sequence (DNA): TGCGCCAGCAGCTTCCAACAGGGAAATACTGAAGCTTTCTTT. As protein: CASSFQQGNTEAFF. The genes are TRBV5-1 and TRBJ1-1; a weak D match, TRBD1 (6 bases). The V gene's germline CDR1 is SGHRS and CDR2 YFSETQ. This CDR3 is 14 amino acids long. Trimming shortened V by 2 bases and J by 5 bases, and 13 bases separated the two germline ends.

The genes are TRBV6-5 and TRBJ2-1, with 11 bases that match TRBD2. The CDR3 runs 15 residues. Looked up from germline, CDR1 is MNHEY and CDR2 is SVGAGI. With V trimmed by 2 bases and J by 9 bases, 6 bases remained unmatched. The CDR3 DNA is TGTGCCAGCAGTTACATACTAGCGGGAGCCGGTGAGCAGTTCTTC. Translating it yields CASSYILAGAGEQFF.

This chain joins TRBV5-4 and TRBJ1-6; D is ambiguous. There are 16 residues in the CDR3. Germline V lookup: CDR1 SGHNT, CDR2 YYREEE (reference sequence). The V end was cut by 0 bases, the J end by 0 bases, with 7 bases between. CDR3 bases: TGTGCCAGCAGCTTGGAGGTGCCCTCCTATAATTCACCCCTCCACTTT. It is translated as CASSLEVPSYNSPLHF.